Below, one T cell receptor (beta chain) is given with its context. In its sample, this clonotype was seen a few times. It has no known antigen specificity. No much larger clonotype is one base removed from it; base qualities were not supplied. The library was made by PCR. The instrument given in TCRdb is Illumina HiSeq 2500. Molecular barcoding was employed in the preparation of TCR libraries, with unique molecular identifiers being used to normalize TCRbeta repertoire quantification. TCRdb redid the processing of the public reads, applying fastp at Q25 and MiXCR, and retained in-frame beta chains. Every entry covers one CDR3 protein and lists the most common genes and DNA from its rows. The table for this sample lists around 450,000 distinct CDR3 sequences; under 20% of them were counted only once. The ten most abundant clones make up 25% to 30% of the sample. The record originates from a study of T-cell reconstitution after alpha-beta-depleted transplantation in children (dated by TCRdb to about 2016). Regarding the research as a whole: T-cell immune reconstitution after TCRalphabeta/CD19-depleted allogeneic hematopoietic cell transplantation in children was quantitatively tracked in the study by means of TCR repertoire profiling.

Interpreted using the paper, the treatment or condition label stands for: allogeneic hematopoietic cell transplantation with graft depleted of TCRalphabeta T cells and CD19 B cells. The children who served as transplant recipients had been given grafts of TCRalphabeta/CD19-depleted allogeneic hematopoietic cells. Broad study findings and their caveats: The apparently early recovery of alphabetaT-cell counts about two months after transplant reportedly depended on only several hundred rapidly expanded clones that came from non-depleted graft cells. In some patients, the high TCRbeta diversity seen at day 60 was put down to recipient T cells and intrathymic progenitors that had survived conditioning. Over subsequent months, a decline in hyperexpanded clone frequencies was noted, and after one year, T-cell counts and TCRbeta diversity were mostly ascribed to newly produced T cells.

Sequences were derived from PBMCs, mostly from graft donor cells, sampled 360 days after TCRalphabeta/CD19-depleted stem cell transplant. The origin of this receptor is a boy under three years old who had a stem cell transplant for Wiskott-Aldrich syndrome, so the T cells may come from the graft donor.

CDR3 region: CSVEWGKNTEAFF. The DNA is TGCAGCGTTGAATGGGGGAAGAACACTGAAGCTTTCTTT. This chain joins TRBV29-1 to TRBJ1-1; TRBD1 is a possible D gene, resting on 5 matching bases. Measured from the cysteine to the phenylalanine, the CDR3 is 13 residues long. The DNA shown is the 39-base CDR3, in frame from base 1. Cut back by 2 bases and 1 base, the V and J ends lie 8 bases apart. The germline V gene sets CDR1 to SQVTM and CDR2 to ANQGSEA. Joined to the reference TRBV29-1 and TRBJ1-1 proteins, this CDR3 gives the full variable domain: SAVISQKPSRDICQRGTSLTIQCQVDSQVTMMFWYRQQPGQSLTLIATANQGSEATYESGFVIDKFPISRPNLTFSTLTVSNMSPEDSSIYLCSVEWGKNTEAFFGQGTRLTVV.